The clone carrying this T cell receptor beta chain was counted ten times or more. No antigen is known for it. This sample stems from a study of identical twins. Study-level results: Findings depended on cross-sectional statistics rather than tracking the same donors. Cord blood beta clonotypes that were abundant carried fewer insertions, and memory repertoires showed no such trend. Models underpredicted monozygotic twin sharing of out-of-frame TCR alpha.

With 0 bases removed from V and 3 bases from J, the gap between germline ends came to 8 bases. This CDR3 is built from 13 residues. CDR1 is DFQATT, CDR2 SNEGSKA, per germline (reference sequence). A universal primer binding site was introduced by template switching. The final cDNA contained unique molecular identifiers. TCRdb ran MiXCR on the 5' RACE reads and lists one entry per CDR3 protein. The sample lists about 690,000 distinct CDR3 sequences; around 5.7% were seen once. The receptor was derived from a man aged 18 to 29 in good health. J is TRBJ1-1 and V is TRBV20-1, with D unresolved. Sequenced material: naive T cells sorted from blood. CDR3 residues: CSARDNLYTEAFF. The DNA for the CDR3 is TGCAGTGCTAGAGATAACTTATACACTGAAGCTTTCTTT.